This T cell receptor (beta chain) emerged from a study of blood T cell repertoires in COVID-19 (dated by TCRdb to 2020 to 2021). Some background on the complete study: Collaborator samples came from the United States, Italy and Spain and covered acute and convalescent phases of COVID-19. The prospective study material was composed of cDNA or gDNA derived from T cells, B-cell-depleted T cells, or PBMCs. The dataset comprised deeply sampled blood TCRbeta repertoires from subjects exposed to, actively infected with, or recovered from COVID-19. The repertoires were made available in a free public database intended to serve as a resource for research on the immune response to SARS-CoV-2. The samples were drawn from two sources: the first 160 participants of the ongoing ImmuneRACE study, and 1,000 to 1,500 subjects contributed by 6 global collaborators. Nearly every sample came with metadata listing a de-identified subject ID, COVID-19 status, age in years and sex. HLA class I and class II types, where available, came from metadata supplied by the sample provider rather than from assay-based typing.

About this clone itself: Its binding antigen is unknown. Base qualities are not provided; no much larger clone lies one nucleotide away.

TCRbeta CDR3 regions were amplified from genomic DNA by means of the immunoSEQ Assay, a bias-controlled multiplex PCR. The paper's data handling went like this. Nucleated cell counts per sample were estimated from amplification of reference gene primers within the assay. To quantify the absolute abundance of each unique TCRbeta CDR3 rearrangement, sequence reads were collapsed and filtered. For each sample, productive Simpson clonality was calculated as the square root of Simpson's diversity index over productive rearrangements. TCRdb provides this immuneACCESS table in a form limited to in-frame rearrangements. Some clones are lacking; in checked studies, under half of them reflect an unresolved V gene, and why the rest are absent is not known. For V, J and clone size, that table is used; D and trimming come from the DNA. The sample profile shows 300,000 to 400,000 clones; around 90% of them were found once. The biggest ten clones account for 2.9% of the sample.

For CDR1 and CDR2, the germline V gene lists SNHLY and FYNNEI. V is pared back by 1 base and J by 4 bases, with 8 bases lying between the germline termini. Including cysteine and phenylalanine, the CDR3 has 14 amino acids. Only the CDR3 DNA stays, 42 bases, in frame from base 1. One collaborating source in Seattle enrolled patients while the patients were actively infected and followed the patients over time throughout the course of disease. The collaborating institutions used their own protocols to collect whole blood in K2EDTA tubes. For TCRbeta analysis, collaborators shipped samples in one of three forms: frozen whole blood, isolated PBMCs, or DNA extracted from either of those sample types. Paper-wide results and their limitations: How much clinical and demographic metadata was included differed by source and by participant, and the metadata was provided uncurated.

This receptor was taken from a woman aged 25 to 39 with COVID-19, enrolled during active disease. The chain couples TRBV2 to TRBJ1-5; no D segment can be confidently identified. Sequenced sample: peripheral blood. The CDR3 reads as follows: CASSEGQINQPQHF. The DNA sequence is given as TGTGCCAGCAGTGAAGGGCAGATTAATCAGCCCCAGCATTTT.